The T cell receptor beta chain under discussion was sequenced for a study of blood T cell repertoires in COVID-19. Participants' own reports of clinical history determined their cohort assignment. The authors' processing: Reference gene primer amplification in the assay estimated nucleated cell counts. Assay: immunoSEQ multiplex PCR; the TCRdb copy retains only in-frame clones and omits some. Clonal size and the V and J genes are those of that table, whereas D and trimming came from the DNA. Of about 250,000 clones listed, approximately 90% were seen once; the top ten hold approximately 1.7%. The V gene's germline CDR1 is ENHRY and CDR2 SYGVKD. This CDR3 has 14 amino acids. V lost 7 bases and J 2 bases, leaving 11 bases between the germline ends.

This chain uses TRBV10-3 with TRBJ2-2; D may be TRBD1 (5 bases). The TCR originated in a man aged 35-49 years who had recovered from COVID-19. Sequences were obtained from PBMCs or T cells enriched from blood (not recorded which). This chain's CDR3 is CAITGAGNTGELFF. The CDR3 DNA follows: TGTGCCATCACTGGGGCCGGAAACACCGGGGAGCTGTTTTTT.